This T cell receptor beta chain is from a study of siplizumab effects on memory and regulatory T cells. Study results and limitations: Siplizumab produced a significant reduction in alloreactive sequences that were traceable to unstimulated CD4+ memory cells.

V dropped 6 bases and J dropped 6; count of bases not matched to a gene: 6. Germline V gene data show CDR1 as MGHDK and CDR2 as SYGVNS. The CDR3 consists of 13 residues. Worth noting for this clone: The antigen is unknown.

This table comes from immunoSEQ multiplex PCR, and its TCRdb copy is limited to in-frame clones, with some not included. The sample lists some 99,000 clones; about 90% were seen once. The sequence was collected from a human donor in good health. Sequenced material: Tregs sorted from blood. This chain links TRBV25-1 with TRBJ2-7; TRBD1 matches 9 bases. The CDR3 DNA reads as TGTGCCAGCAGAGGGACAGGGCTGAGCGAGCAGTACTTC. Translating gives CASRGTGLSEQYF.